Each of the 9 T cell receptor beta chains below was sequenced from the same sample in a study of blood T cell repertoires in COVID-19. Sequencing was performed with immunoSEQ multiplex PCR; in TCRdb, only in-frame clones are kept and a portion is missing. The table lists about 440,000 clones, around 88% of them singletons. Sequencing was carried out using peripheral blood. These receptor sequences come from a woman between 45 and 65 years old with COVID-19, enrolled during active disease.

This chain links TRBV3-1 (or the pseudogene TRBV3-2) with TRBJ1-2; D is possibly TRBD1 (5 bases). The V end lost 0 bases, the J end lost 1 base, and 12 bases lay between the germline ends. Germline assignment: CDR1 LGHDT and CDR2 YNNKEL (reference sequence). CDR3 length: 16 amino acids. The CDR3 coding sequence is TGTGCCAGCAGCCAAGATCTTGGGGGGGTTAACTATGGCTACACCTTC. It is translated as CASSQDLGGVNYGYTF.

The chain has TRBV3-1 (or the pseudogene TRBV3-2) and TRBJ1-2, with TRBD1 as a possible D gene (6 bases). CDR1 and CDR2 (germline): LGHDT, YNNKEL (reference sequence). CDR3 length: 14 amino acids. V lost 2 bases and J lost 7, with 14 bases in between. The CDR3, as DNA: TGTGCCAGCAGCCAATCAACAGGGTGGAGTGGCTACACCTTC. Protein: CASSQSTGWSGYTF.

The gene calls are TRBV5-1 and TRBJ2-3; D is possibly TRBD2 (5 bases). Germline lookup yields CDR1 SGHRS and CDR2 YFSETQ. The V end lost 0 bases, the J end lost 5 bases, and 13 bases lay between the germline ends. CDR3 length equals 15 residues. The CDR3 loop reads CASSLERGWGDTQYF. In nucleotides, the CDR3 is TGCGCCAGCAGCTTGGAACGGGGTTGGGGAGATACGCAGTATTTT.

The V and J genes are TRBV24-1 and TRBJ1-1, with TRBD1 identical over 8 bases. CDR1 and CDR2 from the germline V gene are KGHDR and SFDVKD. Losses at the gene ends were 4 bases for V and 5 bases for J; bases not matched to a gene: 8. This CDR3 is 15 amino acids long. CDR3 DNA sequence: TGTGCCACCAGTGACTCGACAGGGGAAGGGACTGAAGCTTTCTTT. Its translation: CATSDSTGEGTEAFF.

Concerning this clone: This specimen includes other DNA sequences encoding the same CDR3. The V call is TRBV19, the J call TRBJ1-5; D unresolved. With 7 bases removed from V and 7 bases from J, the gap between germline ends came to 11 bases. The CDR3 loop spans 12 amino acids. Germline values: CDR1 LNHDA, CDR2 SQIVND (reference sequence). CDR3 protein: CASTLGGQPQHF. CDR3 nucleotides: TGTGCCAGTACTCTAGGCGGGCAGCCCCAGCATTTT. The full variable domain, in which reference TRBV19 and TRBJ1-5 provide the parts outside the CDR3, is DGGITQSPKYLFRKEGQNVTLSCEQNLNHDAMYWYRQDPGQGLRLIYYSQIVNDFQKGDIAEGYSVSREKKESFPLTVTSAQKNPTAFYLCASTLGGQPQHFGDGTRLSIL.

The chain combines TRBV15 with TRBJ1-2; 12 positions agree with TRBD1. CDR1 and CDR2 from the germline V gene are LNHNV and YYDKDF (reference sequence). J lost 3 bases, V lost 5 bases, and 4 bases had no gene match. The CDR3 runs to 15 residues. The CDR3 sequence is CATSDRDRGHYGYTF. Written as DNA, the CDR3 is TGTGCCACCAGCGACCGGGACAGGGGGCACTATGGCTACACCTTC.

This clone turned up a few times. This rearrangement joins TRBV30 to TRBJ1-1; D not certain. Trimming shortened V by 2 bases and J by 6 bases, and 7 bases separated the two germline ends. The germline V gene has CDR1 GTSNPN and CDR2 SVGIG (reference sequence). This CDR3 has 11 residues. The CDR3 DNA is TGTGCCTGGAGTTTGGGAGCTGAAGCTTTCTTT. Translated: CAWSLGAEAFF.

The chain carries TRBV19 and TRBJ1-2; the match to TRBD1 covers 9 bases. V lost 7 bases, J lost 7 bases, and 7 bases stayed unmatched. Germline CDR1 is LNHDA and CDR2 is SQIVND (reference sequence). The CDR3 loop spans 13 amino acids. The CDR3 reads CASTLGQGSGYTF. The CDR3 region has the DNA TGTGCCAGTACCCTGGGACAGGGAAGTGGCTACACCTTC.

The chain has TRBV30 and TRBJ2-7; D remains ambiguous. V lost 1 base and J 4 bases, leaving 5 bases between the germline ends. The germline CDR1 and CDR2 sequences are GTSNPN and SVGIG (reference sequence). The CDR3 spans 11 residues. The DNA for the CDR3 is TGTGCCTGGAGTGCAGGTTACGAGCAGTACTTC. Protein product: CAWSAGYEQYF.